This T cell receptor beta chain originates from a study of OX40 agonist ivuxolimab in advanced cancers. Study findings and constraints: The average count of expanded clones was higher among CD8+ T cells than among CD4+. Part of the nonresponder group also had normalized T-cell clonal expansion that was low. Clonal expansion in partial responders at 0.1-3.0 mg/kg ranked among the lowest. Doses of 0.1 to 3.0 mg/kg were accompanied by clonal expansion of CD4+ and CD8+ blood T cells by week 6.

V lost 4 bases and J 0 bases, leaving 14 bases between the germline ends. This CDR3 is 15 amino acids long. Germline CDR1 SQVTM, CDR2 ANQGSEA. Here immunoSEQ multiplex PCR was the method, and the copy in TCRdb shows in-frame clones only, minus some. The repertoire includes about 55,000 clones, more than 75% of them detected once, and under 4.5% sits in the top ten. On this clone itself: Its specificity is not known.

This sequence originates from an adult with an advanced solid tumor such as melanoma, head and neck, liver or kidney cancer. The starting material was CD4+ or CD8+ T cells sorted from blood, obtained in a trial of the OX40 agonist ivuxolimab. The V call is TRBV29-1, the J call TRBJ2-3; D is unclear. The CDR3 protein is CSVAPDGYSTDTQYF. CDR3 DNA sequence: TGCAGCGTTGCCCCGGACGGGTACAGCACAGATACGCAGTATTTT.